The 30 T cell receptor beta chains listed next were all sequenced from one sample in a study of T cells after posttransplantation cyclophosphamide. Generated by immunoSEQ multiplex PCR, the TCRdb table keeps only in-frame clones and is missing some. Observed in the sample are tens of thousands of clones, none of them singletons. Sequenced: PBMCs. The receptor source for this set is a woman in her fifties or sixties in good health, CMV-negative, and a related stem cell transplant donor.

This clone was recorded at least ten times. This chain links TRBV5-5 with TRBJ2-7; a possible D gene is TRBD2 (6 bases). The ends were cut back, 0 bases at V and 12 bases at J, with 16 bases in the middle. This CDR3 spans 13 amino acids. Germline V gene data show CDR1 as SGHKS and CDR2 as YYEKEE (reference sequence). DNA of the CDR3: TGTGCCAGCAGCTTGGGCGGGGAGGCCCAGTCGTACTTC. Translation: CASSLGGEAQSYF. The full variable domain, in which reference TRBV5-5 and TRBJ2-7 provide the parts outside the CDR3, is DAGVTQSPTHLIKTRGQQVTLRCSPISGHKSVSWYQQVLGQGPQFIFQYYEKEERGRGNFPDRFSARQFPNYSSELNVNALLLGDSALYLCASSLGGEAQSYFGPGTRLTVT.

Many counts were recorded for this clone. The chain carries TRBV10-3 and TRBJ1-1, with 8 nucleotides matching TRBD1. The germline V gene encodes CDR1 ENHRY and CDR2 SYGVKD. V lost 8 bases to trimming and J lost 3 bases; unmatched junction nucleotides: 11. The CDR3 covers 15 residues. The CDR3 nucleotides read TGTGCCATCGGGGCCAGGGGGCAGAGGGACACTGAAGCTTTCTTT. This codes for CAIGARGQRDTEAFF.

Only a few counts were recorded for this clone. The chain recombines TRBV10-1 with TRBJ2-5, with 10 bases lining up with TRBD2. The germline V gene has CDR1 WNHNN and CDR2 SYGVQD (reference sequence). V lost 4 bases to trimming and J lost 2 bases; unmatched junction nucleotides: 4. The CDR3 is 15 residues long. The CDR3 sequence: CASSVGLAEQETQYF. CDR3 DNA: TGCGCCAGCAGTGTCGGACTAGCGGAACAAGAGACCCAGTACTTC.

The table lists this clone with many counts. The chain links TRBV7-3 to TRBJ2-1; maybe TRBD1 (6 bases). The CDR3 contains 14 residues. Germline CDR1 is SGHTA and CDR2 is FQGTGA. Trimming left V 5 bases short and J 4 bases short, with 12 bases between. The CDR3: CASSQGQSYNEQFF. The CDR3 region has the DNA TGTGCCAGCAGCCAGGGACAATCTTACAATGAGCAGTTCTTC. Combining the CDR3 with reference TRBV7-3 and TRBJ2-1 gives the whole variable domain GAGVSQTPSNKVTEKGKYVELRCDPISGHTALYWYRQSLGQGPEFLIYFQGTGAADDSGLPNDRFFAVRPEGSVSTLKIQRTERGDSAVYLCASSQGQSYNEQFFGPGTRLTVL.

In this sample, this clone turned up many times. This chain connects TRBV27 to TRBJ1-1, with 9 bases aligning to TRBD1. The CDR3 is 15 amino acids. Germline V gene data show CDR1 as MNHEY and CDR2 as SMNVEV (reference sequence). Trimming removed 4 bases from V and 5 bases from J; junction bases left unmatched: 8. CDR3 protein: CASSSKGQGYTEAFF. For the CDR3, the DNA is TGTGCCAGCAGTTCTAAGGGACAGGGCTATACTGAAGCTTTCTTT.

This clone was recorded at least ten times. The chain links TRBV2 to TRBJ1-4; D may be TRBD1 (5 bases). The germline V gene encodes CDR1 SNHLY and CDR2 FYNNEI. Trimming removed 8 bases at V and 7 bases at J, with 14 bases between. The CDR3 contains 13 residues. CDR3 region: CASAEQVGEKLFF. As DNA, the CDR3 is TGTGCCAGCGCAGAACAGGTCGGTGAAAAACTGTTTTTT.

Many counts were recorded for this clone. J is TRBJ1-1 and V is TRBV10-3, with TRBD1 matching over 9 bases. After removal of 6 bases from V and 1 base from J, the junction contained 6 bases not matched to a gene. This CDR3 is 15 amino acids long. From germline, CDR1 is ENHRY and CDR2 SYGVKD. DNA for the CDR3: TGTGCCATCAGGGGGACAGGGTGGGAGAACACTGAAGCTTTCTTT. It translates to CAIRGTGWENTEAFF.

This clone was found a few times. The V gene is TRBV13, the J gene TRBJ1-1, with a possible D match to TRBD1 (6 bases). CDR3 length: 16 amino acids. Germline assignment: CDR1 PRHDT and CDR2 FYEKMQ (reference sequence). V was trimmed by 4 bases and J by 1 base, leaving 16 bases between them. CDR3 sequence: CASSSVWGQRNTEAFF. The CDR3 DNA is TGTGCCAGCAGCTCCGTGTGGGGGCAAAGGAACACTGAAGCTTTCTTT.

This clone was seen repeatedly, ten times or more. The chain couples TRBV6-6 to TRBJ1-1; D might be TRBD1 (6 bases). Trimming took off 6 bases at V and 5 bases at J, with 13 bases between the two ends. CDR3 length equals 13 residues. CDR1 is MNHNY and CDR2 is SVGAGI in the germline V gene (reference sequence). In nucleotides, the CDR3 is TGTGCCAGCAGCGCTCAGGGGAGGACTGAAGCTTTCTTT. Residues: CASSAQGRTEAFF.

This clone has at least ten counts. The chain uses TRBV5-1 and TRBJ2-7; 8 positions agree with TRBD2. The CDR3 totals 16 residues. The junction had 15 bases not matched to a gene; V was cut back by 4 bases and J by 6 bases. The V gene's germline CDR1 is SGHRS and CDR2 YFSETQ. CDR3 amino acids: CASSPGQSGGKSEQYF. In DNA, the CDR3 is TGCGCCAGCAGCCCCGGGCAGTCGGGGGGGAAAAGCGAGCAGTACTTC.

In its sample, this clone was seen many times. This chain links TRBV4-1 with TRBJ1-5; D gene ambiguous. V lost 2 bases to trimming and J lost 1 base, with 12 bases between them. Germline lookup yields CDR1 MGHRA and CDR2 YSYEKL. The CDR3 loop spans 16 amino acids. CDR3 sequence reads: CASSQTPPGSNQPQHF. In DNA form, the CDR3 reads TGCGCCAGCAGCCAAACGCCCCCGGGGAGCAATCAGCCCCAGCATTTT.

This clone was counted ten times or more. The chain has TRBV6-5 and TRBJ1-4, with a possible D match to TRBD1 (6 bases). The CDR3 sequence is 16 residues long. Germline lookup yields CDR1 MNHEY and CDR2 SVGAGI. Trimming cost V 2 bases and J 3 bases, with 13 bases left between them. The CDR3 DNA reads as TGTGCCAGCAGTTACGGGCGAGGGGGATCTAATGAAAAACTGTTTTTT. This sequence encodes CASSYGRGGSNEKLFF.

This clone was seen repeatedly, ten times or more. The V gene is TRBV7-9, the J gene TRBJ2-3; 14 nucleotides line up with TRBD2. V shed 5 bases, J shed 12 bases, and the junction held 7 bases outside the gene matches. Germline V gene sequence: CDR1 SEHNR, CDR2 FQNEAQ (reference sequence). The CDR3 runs to 14 residues. The CDR3 DNA reads as TGTGCCAGCAGCCTCGGACTAGCGGGGGGTCTCCAGTATTTT. This encodes CASSLGLAGGLQYF.

There are many counts of this clone. V and J are TRBV6-2 or TRBV6-3 and TRBJ2-1; 15 positions match TRBD2. This CDR3 contains 15 residues. The germline V gene has CDR1 MNHEY and CDR2 SVGEGT. V was pared by 6 bases and J by 5 bases, with 2 bases of the junction left unmatched. CDR3 sequence reads: CASRRTSGGDNEQFF. The CDR3 coding sequence is TGTGCCAGCAGAAGGACTAGCGGGGGGGACAATGAGCAGTTCTTC.

This clone occurred many times. This chain joins TRBV5-4 and TRBJ1-4, with D possibly being TRBD1 (6 bases). The CDR3 loop spans 14 amino acids. The germline V gene encodes CDR1 SGHNT and CDR2 YYREEE (reference sequence). V was clipped by 2 bases and J by 5 bases, with 10 bases between them. The CDR3 DNA follows: TGTGCCAGCAGCTTACAGGGAATAAATGAAAAACTGTTTTTT. It codes for CASSLQGINEKLFF.

The V and J genes are TRBV9 and TRBJ2-5, with D uncertain. CDR3 length: 15 residues. V shed 4 bases and J shed 5 bases, with 18 bases lying between them. Germline lookup yields CDR1 SGDLS and CDR2 YYNGEE. CDR3 nucleotides: TGTGCCAGCAGCCCCCAAGTCCGGTCATACGAGACCCAGTACTTC. Amino acids: CASSPQVRSYETQYF.

This clone has at least ten counts. The V call is TRBV28, the J call TRBJ2-1; 12 bases are a match to TRBD1. This CDR3 is 16 amino acids long. V was pared by 6 bases and J by 7 bases, with 10 bases of the junction left unmatched. CDR1 is MDHEN, CDR2 SYDVKM, per germline. The CDR3 DNA reads as TGTGCCAGCAGCGGTTCCGGGACAGGGGGCAGGAATGAGCAGTTCTTC. This gives the protein CASSGSGTGGRNEQFF.

This clone was recorded many times. This chain's CDR3 is CASSDTSGSIEQYF. The CDR3 DNA reads as TGCGCCAGCAGCGATACTAGCGGGAGTATCGAGCAGTACTTC. The chain carries TRBV5-1 and TRBJ2-7, with 11 bases that match TRBD2. The junction had 6 bases not matched to a gene; V was cut back by 4 bases and J by 6 bases. The CDR3 loop spans 14 amino acids. CDR1 SGHRS and CDR2 YFSETQ come from the germline V gene.

The chain couples TRBV11-3 to TRBJ2-4, with TRBD1 as a possible D gene (5 bases). This CDR3 spans 14 amino acids. Germline CDR1 reads SGHNT; CDR2 reads YENEEA. Trimming left V 6 bases short and J 3 bases short, with 12 bases between. CDR3 DNA sequence: TGTGCCAGCAGTCCAGGGTCGGACAAAAACATTCAGTACTTC. Protein sequence: CASSPGSDKNIQYF.

This clone was detected ten times or more. V and J are TRBV7-9 and TRBJ1-2, with 9 bases matching TRBD1. The CDR3 totals 14 residues. Germline assignment: CDR1 SEHNR and CDR2 FQNEAQ (reference sequence). Unmatched junction bases numbered 5, after V lost 5 bases and J lost 4 bases. The CDR3 protein is CASSLTGGGYGYTF. CDR3 bases: TGTGCCAGCAGCCTCACAGGGGGCGGCTATGGCTACACCTTC.

Many counts were recorded for this clone. The rearrangement links TRBV7-8 to TRBJ1-4; 9 nucleotides agree with TRBD1. The V segment lost 5 bases and the J segment 1 base; nucleotides outside the gene matches: 8. CDR3 size: 17 residues. Germline CDR1 and CDR2: SGHVS and FQNEAQ. Written as DNA, the CDR3 is TGTGCCAGCAGCCTCCGGGGACAGGGAGGAACTAATGAAAAACTGTTTTTT. Its protein product is CASSLRGQGGTNEKLFF.

This clone turned up a few times. The chain links TRBV29-1 to TRBJ1-2; unclear D gene. The length of the CDR3 is 16 residues. V lost 4 bases and J lost 2, with 20 bases in between. Germline lookup yields CDR1 SQVTM and CDR2 ANQGSEA. For the CDR3, the DNA is TGCAGCGTTGTCGGATCTGACACCTTCAGGAACTATGGCTACACCTTC. Translated: CSVVGSDTFRNYGYTF.

This clone was picked up many times. V usage is TRBV2 and J usage is TRBJ2-2; TRBD1 might be the D (5 bases). The CDR3 contains 13 residues. Germline CDR1 and CDR2: SNHLY and FYNNEI. Between the trimmed V and J ends, which lost 6 bases and 2 bases, there was a span of 7 bases. The CDR3 nucleotides are TGTGCCAGCAGGACAGATAACACCGGGGAGCTGTTTTTT. It codes for CASRTDNTGELFF.

Many counts were recorded for this clone. CDR3 sequence reads: CASSLLPDTEAFF. The CDR3, as DNA: TGTGCCAGCAGCTTATTGCCGGACACTGAAGCTTTCTTT. The rearrangement links TRBV7-9 to TRBJ1-1; D gene uncertain. CDR3 length equals 13 residues. V gave up 2 bases and J gave up 3 bases, with 7 bases separating them. The germline V gene has CDR1 SEHNR and CDR2 FQNEAQ (reference sequence).

The rearrangement joins TRBV28 to TRBJ1-1; 7 positions agree with TRBD1. Germline-derived CDR1 and CDR2 are MDHEN and SYDVKM. This CDR3 is 14 amino acids long. Trimming took 7 bases from V and 1 from J; bases not matched to a gene: 6. As DNA, the CDR3 is TGTGCCAGCAAATCAACAGGGGAGAACACTGAAGCTTTCTTT. Translation gives CASKSTGENTEAFF. The whole variable domain, filled in from reference TRBV28 and TRBJ1-1, reads DVKVTQSSRYLVKRTGEKVFLECVQDMDHENMFWYRQDPGLGLRLIYFSYDVKMKEKGDIPEGYSVSREKKERFSLILESASTNQTSMYLCASKSTGENTEAFFGQGTRLTVV.

This clone was recorded at least ten times. The gene calls are TRBV12-3 or TRBV12-4 and TRBJ1-3; D call uncertain. The V gene lost 2 bases and the J gene lost 0 bases, with 5 bases spanning the gap. This CDR3 has 14 amino acids. Here the CDR3 reads CASSLTYSGNTIYF. The CDR3 coding sequence is TGTGCCAGCAGTTTAACCTACTCTGGAAACACCATATATTTT.

This clone was observed at least ten times. The chain employs TRBV18 and TRBJ2-5, with unresolved D. CDR3 length equals 14 residues. Germline-derived CDR1 and CDR2 are KGHSH and LQKENI. V was shortened by 3 bases and J by 5 bases, with 13 bases between the two germline ends. The CDR3 spells CASSPNPPPETQYF. In nucleotides, the CDR3 is TGTGCCAGCTCACCCAATCCCCCCCCCGAGACCCAGTACTTC.

This clone was seen at least ten times. V usage is TRBV24-1 and J usage is TRBJ1-2; 8 bases are a match to TRBD1. This CDR3 comprises 13 residues. Germline loops: CDR1 KGHDR, CDR2 SFDVKD. V gave up 7 bases and J gave up 3 bases; unmatched junction bases: 3. CDR3 in DNA: TGTGCCACCAGCCTGGACAGGGACTATGGCTACACCTTC. This codes for CATSLDRDYGYTF.

In its sample, this clone is medium-sized. The rearrangement links TRBV19 to TRBJ2-7, with TRBD1 identical over 7 bases. Germline CDR1 is LNHDA and CDR2 is SQIVND (reference sequence). This CDR3 contains 13 residues. V was pared by 5 bases and J by 6 bases, with 7 bases of the junction left unmatched. The CDR3 DNA reads as TGTGCCAGTAGTGCGACCACAGGGGCCGAGCAGTACTTC. Translation gives CASSATTGAEQYF.

At least ten counts were recorded for this clone. The rearrangement joins TRBV6-1 to TRBJ2-5; D is possibly TRBD1 or TRBD2 (7 bases each). The V end was cut by 0 bases, the J end by 4 bases, with 18 bases between. The CDR3 covers 17 residues. Germline V CDR1 and CDR2: MNHNS, SASEGT. CDR3 in DNA: TGTGCCAGCAGTGAAGCGGGAGGGGGCTTAATTACAGAGACCCAGTACTTC. It translates to CASSEAGGGLITETQYF.